This entry lists 12 T cell receptor beta chains sequenced from one sample in a study of OX40 agonist ivuxolimab in advanced cancers. Library preparation employed the immunoSEQ multiplex PCR assay. Not all clones reach the TCRdb copy of this immuneACCESS table, which keeps in-frame sequences only. Checked studies attribute under half of the gap to unresolved V genes and leave the rest unexplained. The sample includes over 70,000 clones, with 80% to 90% observed a single time. Jointly, the top ten make up 1.5% to 2.5% of the sample. The material sequenced was CD4+ or CD8+ T cells sorted from blood, taken in a trial of the OX40 agonist ivuxolimab. These receptors all come from an adult with an advanced solid tumor such as melanoma, head and neck, liver or kidney cancer.

With respect to this clone: Relative to the germline gene, one junction end is altered; a read error may explain this. This chain links TRBV10-3 with TRBJ2-1; 10 bases agree with TRBD1. The CDR3 length is 16 residues. Germline lookup yields CDR1 ENHRY and CDR2 SYGVKD. CDR3 region: CAISELGTGVYNEQLF. The CDR3 bases are TGTGCCATCAGTGAGCTTGGGACAGGGGTCTACAATGAGCAGCTCTTC.

CDR3 DNA: TGTGCCGCGGGGGGGCTCCAAGAGACCCAGTACTTC. It is translated as CAAGGLQETQYF. The chain has TRBV6-5 and TRBJ2-5, with TRBD2 identical over 9 bases. The CDR3 runs 12 residues. Unmatched junction bases numbered 2, after V lost 11 bases and J lost 1 base. CDR1 and CDR2 (germline): MNHEY, SVGAGI.

The chain couples TRBV10-1 to TRBJ1-4; D remains ambiguous. V lost 7 bases and J 6 bases, leaving 9 bases between the germline ends. The CDR3 spans 12 residues. The V gene's germline CDR1 is WNHNN and CDR2 SYGVQD (reference sequence). The CDR3 coding sequence is TGCGCCAGCACCCCCAGGCATGAAAAACTGTTTTTT. Translation: CASTPRHEKLFF.

This rearrangement joins TRBV7-9 to TRBJ2-3; D not resolved. This CDR3 is built from 12 residues. V dropped 3 bases and J dropped 4 bases, with 5 bases sitting between them. CDR1 is SEHNR and CDR2 is FQNEAQ in the germline V gene (reference sequence). Here the CDR3 DNA reads TGTGCCAGCAGCTTTCCCCCAGATACGCAGTATTTT. It specifies CASSFPPDTQYF.

This chain connects TRBV19 to TRBJ1-5, with TRBD1 matching 8 bases. Per the germline V gene, CDR1 is LNHDA and CDR2 is SQIVND (reference sequence). The CDR3 consists of 14 residues. The junction had 5 bases not matched to a gene; V was cut back by 4 bases and J by 6 bases. The CDR3 protein is CASSTGRGPQPQHF. Here the CDR3 DNA reads TGTGCCAGTAGTACCGGCAGGGGGCCTCAGCCCCAGCATTTT.

The rearrangement uses TRBV7-2 and TRBJ1-2; D is uncertain. This CDR3 has 14 amino acids. Germline V gene lookup returns CDR1 SGHTA and CDR2 FQGNSA. Trimming stripped 3 bases from V and 5 bases from J, with 13 bases between. CDR3 sequence reads: CASSFGRARYGYTF. Written as DNA, the CDR3 is TGTGCCAGCAGCTTTGGAAGGGCCAGGTATGGCTACACCTTC.

The chain couples TRBV30 to TRBJ1-1; TRBD1 might be the D (5 bases). V was shortened by 1 base and J by 2 bases, with 8 bases between the two germline ends. This CDR3 comprises 13 residues. CDR1 and CDR2 (germline): GTSNPN, SVGIG (reference sequence). As DNA, the CDR3 is TGTGCCTGGAGTGGACAGCCAAACACTGAAGCTTTCTTT. Protein product: CAWSGQPNTEAFF.

The genes are TRBV18 and TRBJ2-7, with D perhaps matching TRBD1 (6 bases). The V gene lost 4 bases and the J gene lost 7 bases, with 14 bases spanning the gap. In germline, CDR1 is KGHSH, CDR2 LQKENI. This CDR3 spans 13 amino acids. CDR3 protein: CASSRNSGDEQYF. CDR3 bases: TGTGCCAGCTCACGCAACTCAGGGGATGAGCAGTACTTC.

The chain couples TRBV7-2 to TRBJ2-3; D not resolved. Germline V gene lookup returns CDR1 SGHTA and CDR2 FQGNSA. V lost 0 bases, J lost 3 bases, and 7 bases lay in between. This CDR3 is built from 14 residues. CDR3 in amino acids: CASSLAMGTDTQYF. The CDR3 DNA follows: TGTGCCAGCAGCTTAGCCATGGGGACAGATACGCAGTATTTT.

The chain joins TRBV11-2 to TRBJ2-3; 12 bases line up with TRBD2. Unmatched junction bases numbered 5, after V lost 4 bases and J lost 0 bases. This CDR3 has 17 residues. Germline assignment: CDR1 SGHAT and CDR2 FQNNGV. CDR3 DNA: TGTGCCAGCAGCTCCCGGACTAGCGGGGCTAGCACAGATACGCAGTATTTT. This sequence encodes CASSSRTSGASTDTQYF.

This clone was recorded only once. This chain links TRBV4-1 with TRBJ2-3; 7 nucleotides match TRBD1. Germline V gives CDR1 MGHRA, CDR2 YSYEKL. Trimming removed 4 bases from V and 1 base from J; junction bases left unmatched: 2. This CDR3 region has 14 residues. The DNA of the CDR3 is TGCGCCAGCAGCCGAGGACAGGGCACAGATACGCAGTATTTT. Residues: CASSRGQGTDTQYF.

The chain couples TRBV20-1 to TRBJ2-5; D unresolved. Germline CDR1 reads DFQATT; CDR2 reads SNEGSKA (reference sequence). Trimming took 0 bases from V and 5 from J, leaving 1 base between them. There are 10 residues in the CDR3. CDR3 nucleotide sequence: TGCAGTGCTAGAGATGAGACCCAGTACTTC. Its protein product is CSARDETQYF.